The source of this TCR beta chain is a study of regulatory T cells in long-lasting Graves disease. Study in general: Persistence in Graves' disease denoted antithyroid drug use beyond 5 years alongside positive TSH receptor antibodies.

The CDR3 length is 15 residues. V dropped 4 bases and J dropped 1; count of bases not matched to a gene: 4. Germline V gives CDR1 MNHNS, CDR2 SASEGT. The study's findings and limits: Persistent disease was characterized by preferential usage of TRBV28, TRBJ1-2 and TRBJ2-5.

Arm-PCR of CDR3 regions and iRepertoire HTBI primers were used to build TCR beta libraries. A single record per CDR3 protein comes from TCRdb applying MiXCR to the multiplex PCR reads. The sample holds some 370,000 distinct CDR3 sequences, around 21% seen once. Time point described: persistent/refractory GD, antithyroid drugs over 5 years with positive TRAb. With RNA extracted from PBMCs as input, the TCR library was made. Graves' disease diagnoses used American Thyroid Association guidelines. Details on this clonotype: As yet, its antigen is unknown.

The origin of this receptor is a female donor with Graves disease. The rearrangement links TRBV6-1 to TRBJ2-4; the match to TRBD1 covers 7 bases. The sample was peripheral blood mononuclear cells (PBMCs), taken when the disease was refractory, from a patient treated with antithyroid drugs. DNA of the CDR3: TGTGCCAGCAGTGCATGGGACAGCGCCAAAAACATTCAGTACTTC. Encoded protein: CASSAWDSAKNIQYF.